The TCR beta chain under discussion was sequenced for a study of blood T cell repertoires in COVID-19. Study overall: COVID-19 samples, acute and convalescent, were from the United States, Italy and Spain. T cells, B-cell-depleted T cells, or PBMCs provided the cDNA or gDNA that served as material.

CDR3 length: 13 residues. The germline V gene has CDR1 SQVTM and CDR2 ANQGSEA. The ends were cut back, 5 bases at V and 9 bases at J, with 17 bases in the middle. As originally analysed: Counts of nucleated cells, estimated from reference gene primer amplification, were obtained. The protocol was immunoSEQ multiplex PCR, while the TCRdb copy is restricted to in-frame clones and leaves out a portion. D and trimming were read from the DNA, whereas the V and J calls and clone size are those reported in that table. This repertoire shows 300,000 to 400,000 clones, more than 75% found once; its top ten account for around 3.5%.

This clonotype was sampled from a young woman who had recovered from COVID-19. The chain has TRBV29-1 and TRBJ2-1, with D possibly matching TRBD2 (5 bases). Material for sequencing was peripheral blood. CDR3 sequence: CSVYREGLGEQFF. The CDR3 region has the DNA TGCAGCGTTTACCGGGAAGGGCTCGGTGAGCAGTTCTTC.